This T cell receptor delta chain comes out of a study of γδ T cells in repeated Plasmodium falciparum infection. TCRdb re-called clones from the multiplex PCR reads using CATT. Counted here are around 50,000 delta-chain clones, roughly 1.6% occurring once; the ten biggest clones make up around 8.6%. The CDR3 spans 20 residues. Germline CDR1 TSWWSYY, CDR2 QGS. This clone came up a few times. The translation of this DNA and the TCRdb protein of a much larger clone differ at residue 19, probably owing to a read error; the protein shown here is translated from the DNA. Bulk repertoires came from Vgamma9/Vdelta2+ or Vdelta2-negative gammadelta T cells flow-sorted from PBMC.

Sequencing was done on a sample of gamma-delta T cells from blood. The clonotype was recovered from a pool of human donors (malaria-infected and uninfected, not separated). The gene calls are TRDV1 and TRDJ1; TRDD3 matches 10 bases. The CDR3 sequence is CALGEGSAWGIQAYTDKLTF. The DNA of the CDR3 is TGTGCTCTTGGGGAAGGTTCCGCGTGGGGGATACAGGCTTACACCGATAAACTCACCTTT.